This T cell receptor beta chain derives from a study of CD8+ T cells in alopecia areata. The authors extracted RNA and reverse transcribed it into cDNA as the sequencing template. The repertoire was sequenced with immunoSEQ multiplex PCR; TCRdb's copy has only in-frame clones and lacks some. The table includes over 120,000 clones, about half detected once. Germline V gives CDR1 SQVTM, CDR2 ANQGSEA. This CDR3 region has 11 residues. The V gene lost 4 bases and the J gene lost 7 bases, with 7 bases spanning the gap. The sample in question was CD4+ T cells sorted from blood, obtained at week 0. This clonotype was sampled from a human donor with alopecia areata. The genes are TRBV29-1 and TRBJ1-4; D is ambiguous. The CDR3 bases are TGCAGCGTTGTTGTCTTTGAAAAACTGTTTTTT. The encoded protein is CSVVVFEKLFF.